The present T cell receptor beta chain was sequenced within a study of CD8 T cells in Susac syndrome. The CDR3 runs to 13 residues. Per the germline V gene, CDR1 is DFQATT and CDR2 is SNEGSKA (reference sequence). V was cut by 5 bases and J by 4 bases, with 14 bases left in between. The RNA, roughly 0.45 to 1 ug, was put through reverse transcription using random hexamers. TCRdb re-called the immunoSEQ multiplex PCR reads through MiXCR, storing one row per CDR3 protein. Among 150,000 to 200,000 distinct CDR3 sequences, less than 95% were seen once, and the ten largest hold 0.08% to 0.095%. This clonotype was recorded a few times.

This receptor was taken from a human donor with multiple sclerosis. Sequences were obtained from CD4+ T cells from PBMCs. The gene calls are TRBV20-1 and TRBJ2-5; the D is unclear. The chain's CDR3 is CSAPRQTPETQYF. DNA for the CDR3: TGCAGTGCTCCACGGCAGACTCCAGAGACCCAGTACTTC.